The present TCR beta chain was sequenced within a study of circulating and synovial CD4+ cells in juvenile arthritis. Clones were read by immunoSEQ multiplex PCR, and TCRdb kept only the in-frame ones, dropping some. Of around 1,600 clones in the sample, about 96% are singletons; the top ten hold roughly 2.7%. CDR1 is SQVTM, CDR2 ANQGSEA, per germline. The trim removed 7 bases at V and 7 bases at J, leaving 9 bases unmatched. The CDR3 length is 14 residues. Study-wide results and caveats: These repertoires were less diverse than bulk blood CD4 repertoires. The pathogenic-like versus bulk T cell difference escaped Vbeta family analysis.

Comment on this clone: Its antigen is still unknown.

Sequenced sample: CD4+ T cells from synovial fluid. The rearrangement links TRBV29-1 to TRBJ2-1; TRBD2 matches at 11 bases. The source is a human donor with juvenile idiopathic arthritis. CDR3 amino acids: CSASRLAGGNEQFF. The CDR3 bases are TGCAGCGCCTCGAGGCTAGCGGGAGGAAATGAGCAGTTCTTC.